The clone carrying this T cell receptor beta chain was seen repeatedly, ten times or more. Its antigen is not known. Germline V CDR1 and CDR2: LGHNA, YNFKEQ. Trimming stripped 3 bases from V and 1 base from J, with 10 bases between. This CDR3 spans 15 amino acids. The sample originates from a study of metastatic and nonmetastatic thyroid tumors. Study-wide context: Malignant thyroid and benign thyroid patients provided blood and tumor or nodule tissue whose repertoires were compared.

No patient had received any treatment before thyroid surgery. The study, taken as a whole, reports: TCR beta diversity was reportedly significantly higher in malignant thyroid tumors than benign nodules, in blood and tumor.

Authors' data handling: CDR3 was compared across clinicopathological groups, and the resulting differences were used to build a distant-metastasis classifier for papillary thyroid cancer. TCRdb used MiXCR to call clones anew from the PCR reads. TCRdb's processing, not the authors', yielded these V and J calls. The sample holds 40,000 or so clones, 25% to 30% seen once. Sequences were obtained from blood. The TCR sequence derives from a female donor with papillary thyroid cancer or a benign thyroid nodule (not recorded which). Some clones in this sample may be carry-over from other donors' samples. The chain uses TRBV4-2 and TRBJ2-1, with no clear D. CDR3 in DNA: TGTGCCAGCAGCCATCCGGAAGGTTCCTACAATGAGCAGTTCTTC. Protein product: CASSHPEGSYNEQFF.